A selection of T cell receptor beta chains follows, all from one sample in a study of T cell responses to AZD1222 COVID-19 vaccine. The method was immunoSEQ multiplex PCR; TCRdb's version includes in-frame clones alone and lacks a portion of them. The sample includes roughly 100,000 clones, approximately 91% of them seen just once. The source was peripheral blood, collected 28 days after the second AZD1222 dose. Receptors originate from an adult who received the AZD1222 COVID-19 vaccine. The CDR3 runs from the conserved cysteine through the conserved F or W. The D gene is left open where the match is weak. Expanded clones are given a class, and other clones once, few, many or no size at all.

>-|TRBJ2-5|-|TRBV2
TGTGCCAGCAGGACGACACGGGGTGGGCCAGAGACCCAGTACTTC
CASRTTRGGPETQYF
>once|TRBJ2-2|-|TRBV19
TGTGCCAGTAATAGACGGCCGAACACCGGGGAGCTGTTTTTT
CASNRRPNTGELFF
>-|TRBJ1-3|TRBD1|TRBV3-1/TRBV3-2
TGTGCCAGCAGCCAAATGCCCCAGGGGGCTTTTGGAAACACCATATATTTT
CASSQMPQGAFGNTIYF
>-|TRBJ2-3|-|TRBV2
TGTGCCAGCAATGGAGACCAGCACCGTACGCAGTATTTT
CASNGDQHRTQYF
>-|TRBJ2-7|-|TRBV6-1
TGTGCCAGCAGTGAATCACCTTCCTACGAGCAGTACTTC
CASSESPSYEQYF
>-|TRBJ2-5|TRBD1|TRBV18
TGTGCCAGCTCACCCCTAGGATTAAACAGGGGACCTACAGGGGGCCAGTACTTC
CASSPLGLNRGPTGGQYF
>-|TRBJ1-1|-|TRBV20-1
TGCAGTGCTAGTCGACAACCGAACACTGAAGCTTTCTTT
CSASRQPNTEAFF
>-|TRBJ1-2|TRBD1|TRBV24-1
TGTGCCACCAGTCCGGGACAGGGGCGGGGGAGCTACACCTTC
CATSPGQGRGSYTF
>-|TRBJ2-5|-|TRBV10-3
TGTGCCATCAGTGAGCAGAGCGGGACATGGGAGACCCAGTACTTC
CAISEQSGTWETQYF
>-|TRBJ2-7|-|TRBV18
TGTGCCAGCTCACCACCGAGGGCCTCCTACGAGCAGTACTTC
CASSPPRASYEQYF
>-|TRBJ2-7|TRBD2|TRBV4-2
TGTGCCAGCAGGAAGGGGCTAGCGGGCCAGAGCTCCTACGAGCAGTACTTC
CASRKGLAGQSSYEQYF
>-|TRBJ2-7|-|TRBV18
TGTGCCAGCTCTCCTATCGGCTCTGCCTACGAGCAGTACTTC
CASSPIGSAYEQYF
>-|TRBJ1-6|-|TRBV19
TGTGCCAGTAGCCCCCGAGGGGTAGGAAGAAATTCACCCCTCCACTTT
CASSPRGVGRNSPLHF
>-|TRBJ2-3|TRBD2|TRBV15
TGTGCCACCAGCAGAGATCATCACACTGGCGGGAGGGCTACAAGCACAGATACGCAGTATTTT
CATSRDHHTGGRATSTDTQYF
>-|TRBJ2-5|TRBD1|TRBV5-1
TGCGCCAGCAGCACCGGACAGGGACACGAAGAGACCCAGTACTTC
CASSTGQGHEETQYF
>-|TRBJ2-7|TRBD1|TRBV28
TGTGCCAGCAGTGGTGACAGGGGCTACGAGCAGTACTTC
CASSGDRGYEQYF
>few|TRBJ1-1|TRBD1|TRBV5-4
TGTGCCAGCAGCTTTGGGACAGGTGTGAACACTGAAGCTTTCTTT
CASSFGTGVNTEAFF
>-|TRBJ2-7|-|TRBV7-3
TGTGCCAGCAGCCTACTACCCTACGAGCAGTACTTC
CASSLLPYEQYF
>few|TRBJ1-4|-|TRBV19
TGTGCCAGTAGTATTATGGGCAATGAAAAACTGTTTTTT
CASSIMGNEKLFF
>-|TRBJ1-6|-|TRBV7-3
TGTGCCAGCAGCTTAATCGGGGGAAGCAATTCACCCCTCCACTTT
CASSLIGGSNSPLHF
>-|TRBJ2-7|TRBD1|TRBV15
TGTGCCACCAGCCGGGACAGGGGTCCCTCCTACGAGCAGTACTTC
CATSRDRGPSYEQYF
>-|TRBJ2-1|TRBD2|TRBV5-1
TGCGCCAGCAGTCGTGATATTCGGACTAGCGGGTACAATGAGCAGTTCTTC
CASSRDIRTSGYNEQFF
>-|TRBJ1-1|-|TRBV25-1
TGTGCCAGCAGTGCGAAACAGGGTTGGGACACTGAAGCTTTCTTT
CASSAKQGWDTEAFF
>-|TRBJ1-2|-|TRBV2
TGTGCCAGCAGAGACGTGGACGGGGGAGCGCGAGGCTACACCTTC
CASRDVDGGARGYTF
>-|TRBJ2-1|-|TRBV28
TGTGCCAGCAAGTGGACCCTCTCCTACAATGAGCAGTTCTTC
CASKWTLSYNEQFF
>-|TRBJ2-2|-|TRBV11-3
TGTGCCAGCACCTCCTCCGTTTCCACCGGGGAGCTGTTTTTT
CASTSSVSTGELFF
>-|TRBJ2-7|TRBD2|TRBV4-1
TGCGCCAGCAGCGAACTAGCGGGAGGCATAACCTACGAGCAGTACTTC
CASSELAGGITYEQYF
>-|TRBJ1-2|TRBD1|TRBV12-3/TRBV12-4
TGTGCCAGTACCCAGGGGGACTATGGCTACACCTTC
CASTQGDYGYTF
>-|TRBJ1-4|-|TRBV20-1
TGCAGTGCCAAAGGGACGGAAAAACTGTTTTTT
CSAKGTEKLFF
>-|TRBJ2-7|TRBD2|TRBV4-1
TGCGCCAGCAGCCAAGAATCTAGCGGGACTTACGAGCAGTACTTC
CASSQESSGTYEQYF
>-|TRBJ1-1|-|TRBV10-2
TGCGCCAGCAGTGGCCCGGGGACTGAAGCTTTCTTT
CASSGPGTEAFF
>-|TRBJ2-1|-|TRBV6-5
TGTGCCAGCAGCCGGGAACTAGTGATTTCTGAGCAGTTCTTC
CASSRELVISEQFF
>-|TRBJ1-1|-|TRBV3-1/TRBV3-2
TGTGCCAGCAGCCAAGAATTAGGAGACACTGAAGCTTTCTTT
CASSQELGDTEAFF
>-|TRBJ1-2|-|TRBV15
TGTGCCACCAGCACCCAAGGAGGGATTCCTATCTTC
CATSTQGGIPIF
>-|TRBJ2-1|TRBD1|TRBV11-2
TGTGCCAGCAGCTTCCGGACAGGGGACAATGAGCAGTTCTTC
CASSFRTGDNEQFF
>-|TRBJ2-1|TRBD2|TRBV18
TGTGCCAGCTCACCGGGGGGGCTAGCGGGGAACAATGAGCAGTTCTTC
CASSPGGLAGNNEQFF
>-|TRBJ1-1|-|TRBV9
TGTGCCAGCAGCGTAGTATATAGGGCAGCTGAAGCTTTCTTT
CASSVVYRAAEAFF
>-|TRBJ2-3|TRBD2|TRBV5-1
TGCGCCAGCAGCTTGGTCCCAGCGGGGGCCACAGATACGCAGTATTTT
CASSLVPAGATDTQYF
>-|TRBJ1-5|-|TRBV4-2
TGTGCCAGCAGCCAAGATGCTGGGGGGACTCAGCCCCAGCATTTT
CASSQDAGGTQPQHF
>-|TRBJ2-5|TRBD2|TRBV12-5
TGTGCTAGTGGTTTGACAACCGGGACTACCCTCATGGAGACCCAGTACTTC
CASGLTTGTTLMETQYF
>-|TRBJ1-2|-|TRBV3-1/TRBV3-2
TGTGCCAGCAGTCGCGGCTGGCTCTATGGCTACACCTTC
CASSRGWLYGYTF
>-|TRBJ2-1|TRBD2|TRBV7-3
TGTGCCAGCAGCCTTAGCGGGAACTCCTACAATGAGCAGTTCTTC
CASSLSGNSYNEQFF
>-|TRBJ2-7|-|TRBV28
TGTGCCAGCAGTTTAAGGGTGTCTTCAGGAACGGCCTACGAGCAGTACTTC
CASSLRVSSGTAYEQYF
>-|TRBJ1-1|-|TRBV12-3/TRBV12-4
TGTGCCAGCAGTTTCTCGGCAAACACTGAAGCTTTCTTT
CASSFSANTEAFF
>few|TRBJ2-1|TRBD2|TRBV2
TGTGCCAGCAGTGAATGGACTAGCGGATTTTACAATGAGCAGTTCTTC
CASSEWTSGFYNEQFF
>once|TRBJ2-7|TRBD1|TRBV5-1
TGCGCCAGCAGCTCTCGACAGGGGGCCTACGAGCAGTACTTC
CASSSRQGAYEQYF
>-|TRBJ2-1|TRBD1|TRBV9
TGTGCCAGCAGCTTCACGACCGGGACAGGGGAAAGAGATGAGCAGTTCTTC
CASSFTTGTGERDEQFF
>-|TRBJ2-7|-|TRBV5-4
TGTGCCAGCAGCTCAATGGGACGGAGATCCTACGAGCAGTACTTC
CASSSMGRRSYEQYF
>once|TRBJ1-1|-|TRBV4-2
TGTGCCAGCAGCCTTATCCCGGACTCGAACACTGAAGCTTTCTTT
CASSLIPDSNTEAFF
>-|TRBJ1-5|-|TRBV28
TGTGCCAGCAAACCGACCAATCAGCCCCAGCATTTT
CASKPTNQPQHF
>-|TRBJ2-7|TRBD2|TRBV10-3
TGTGCCATCCGCGGGGGGCAGAACGAGCAGTACTTC
CAIRGGQNEQYF
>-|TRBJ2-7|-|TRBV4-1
TGCGCCAGCAGCCAAGTCGGACAAAGGCCCGAGCAGTACTTC
CASSQVGQRPEQYF
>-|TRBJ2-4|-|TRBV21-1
TGTGCCACTTTCCGTTCCGGGACAGCGAGCATCCAAAACATTCAGTACTTC
CATFRSGTASIQNIQYF
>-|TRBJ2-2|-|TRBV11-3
TGTGCCAGCAGCTTACCCCTTAACAGGTTTGATCGCACCGGGGAGCTGTTTTTT
CASSLPLNRFDRTGELFF